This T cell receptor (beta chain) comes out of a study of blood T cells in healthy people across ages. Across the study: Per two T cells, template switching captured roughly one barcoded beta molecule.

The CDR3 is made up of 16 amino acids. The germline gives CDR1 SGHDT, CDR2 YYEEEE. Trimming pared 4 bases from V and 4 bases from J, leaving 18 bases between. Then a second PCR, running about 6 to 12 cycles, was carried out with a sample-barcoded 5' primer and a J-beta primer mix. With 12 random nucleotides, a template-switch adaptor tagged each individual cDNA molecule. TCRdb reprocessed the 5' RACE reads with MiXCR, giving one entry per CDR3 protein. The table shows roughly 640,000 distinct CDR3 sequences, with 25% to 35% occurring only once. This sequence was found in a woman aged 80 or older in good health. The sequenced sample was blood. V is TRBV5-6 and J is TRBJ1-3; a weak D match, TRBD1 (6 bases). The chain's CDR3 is CASSPEAGDIGNTIYF. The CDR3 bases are TGTGCCAGCAGCCCGGAGGCAGGGGATATAGGAAACACCATATATTTT.